The clone carrying this T cell receptor (beta chain) was observed a handful of times. The target antigen is unknown. V lost 1 base and J 7 bases, leaving 11 bases between the germline ends. CDR3 length: 13 amino acids. Germline CDR1 MNHNS, CDR2 SASEGT. Time point indicated: patch test 1, 2 weeks after DPC sensitization. As for treatment: therapeutic diphenylcyclopropenone sensitization with weekly scalp DPC. Venepuncture was done earlier than the placement of each patch test. This sample is part of a study of human T cells and chemical hapten exposure. Study observations and caveats: TCRs exceeding 1 in 1000 frequency stayed unchanged with DPC sensitization. Relative to controls, expanded TCRs formed significantly more large CDR3 similarity clusters. Because all patients had alopecia, their immune responses might differ from healthy ones.

TCRdb recomputed calls from the RACE reads with MiXCR, one row per CDR3 protein. Among around 340,000 distinct CDR3 sequences, around 7% were seen once, and the ten largest hold 8.4%. The source of this sequence is a woman between 18 and 29 years old with alopecia areata. Some clones in this sample may be carry-over from other donors' samples. The chain uses TRBV6-1 and TRBJ2-7, with a tentative D call TRBD2 (5 bases). The sequencing used whole blood, collected in connection with sensitization to the hapten diphenylcyclopropenone (DPC). CDR3 coding DNA: TGTGCCAGCAGTGAAGTTGGTTCGGGGGAGCAGTACTTC. It is translated as CASSEVGSGEQYF.